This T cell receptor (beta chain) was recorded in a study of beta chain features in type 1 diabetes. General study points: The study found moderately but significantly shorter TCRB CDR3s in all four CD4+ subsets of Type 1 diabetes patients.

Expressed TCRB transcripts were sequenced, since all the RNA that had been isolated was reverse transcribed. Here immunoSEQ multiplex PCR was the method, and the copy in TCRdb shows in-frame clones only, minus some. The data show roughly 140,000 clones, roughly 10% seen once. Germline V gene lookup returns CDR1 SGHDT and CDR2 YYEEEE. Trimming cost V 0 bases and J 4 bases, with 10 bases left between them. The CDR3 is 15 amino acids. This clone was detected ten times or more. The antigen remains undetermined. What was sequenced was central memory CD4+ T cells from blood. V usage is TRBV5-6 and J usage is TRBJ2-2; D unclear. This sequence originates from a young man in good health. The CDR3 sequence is CASSLGPRGTGELFF. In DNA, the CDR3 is TGTGCCAGCAGCTTGGGCCCGCGAGGCACCGGGGAGCTGTTTTTT. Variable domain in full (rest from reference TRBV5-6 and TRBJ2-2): DAGVTQSPTHLIKTRGQQVTLRCSPKSGHDTVSWYQQALGQGPQFIFQYYEEEERQRGNFPDRFSGHQFPNYSSELNVNALLLGDSALYLCASSLGPRGTGELFFGEGSRLTVL.